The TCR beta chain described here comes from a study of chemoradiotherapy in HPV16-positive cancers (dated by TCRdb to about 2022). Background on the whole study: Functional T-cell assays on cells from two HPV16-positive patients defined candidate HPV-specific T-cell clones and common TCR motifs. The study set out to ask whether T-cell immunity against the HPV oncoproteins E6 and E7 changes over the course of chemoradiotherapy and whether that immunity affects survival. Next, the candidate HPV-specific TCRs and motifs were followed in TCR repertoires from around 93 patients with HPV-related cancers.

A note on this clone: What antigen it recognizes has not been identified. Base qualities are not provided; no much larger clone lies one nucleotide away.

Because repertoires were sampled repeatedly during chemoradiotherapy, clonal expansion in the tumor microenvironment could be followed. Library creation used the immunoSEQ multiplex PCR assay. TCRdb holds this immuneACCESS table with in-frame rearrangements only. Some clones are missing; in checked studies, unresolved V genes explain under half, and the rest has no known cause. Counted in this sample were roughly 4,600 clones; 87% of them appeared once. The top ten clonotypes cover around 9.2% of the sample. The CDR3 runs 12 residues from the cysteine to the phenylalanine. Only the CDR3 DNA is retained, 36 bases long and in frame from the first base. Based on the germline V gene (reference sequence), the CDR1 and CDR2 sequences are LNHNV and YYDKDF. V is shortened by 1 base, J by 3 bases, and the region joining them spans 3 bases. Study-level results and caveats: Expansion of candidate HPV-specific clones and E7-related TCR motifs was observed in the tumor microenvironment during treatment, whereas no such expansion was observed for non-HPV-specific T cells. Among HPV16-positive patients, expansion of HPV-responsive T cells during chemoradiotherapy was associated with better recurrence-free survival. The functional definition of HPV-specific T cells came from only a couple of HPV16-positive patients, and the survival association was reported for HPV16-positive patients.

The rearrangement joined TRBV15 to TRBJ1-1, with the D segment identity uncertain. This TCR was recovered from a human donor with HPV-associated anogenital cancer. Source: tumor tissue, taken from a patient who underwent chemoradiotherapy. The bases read TGTGCCACCAGCAGAGGATACACTGAAGCTTTCTTT. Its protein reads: CATSRGYTEAFF.